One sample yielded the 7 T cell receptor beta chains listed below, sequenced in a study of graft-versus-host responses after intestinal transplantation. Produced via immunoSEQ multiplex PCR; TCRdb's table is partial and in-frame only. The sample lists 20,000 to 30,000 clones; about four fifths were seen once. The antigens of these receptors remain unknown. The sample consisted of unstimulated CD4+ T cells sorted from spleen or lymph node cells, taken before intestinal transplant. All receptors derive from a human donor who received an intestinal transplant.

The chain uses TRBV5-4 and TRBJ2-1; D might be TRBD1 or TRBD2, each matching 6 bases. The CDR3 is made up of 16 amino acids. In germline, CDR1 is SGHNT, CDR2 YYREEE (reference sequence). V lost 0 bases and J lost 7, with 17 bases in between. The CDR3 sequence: CASSLASGGAGNEQFF. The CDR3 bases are TGTGCCAGCAGCTTGGCGTCCGGGGGCGCGGGGAATGAGCAGTTCTTC.

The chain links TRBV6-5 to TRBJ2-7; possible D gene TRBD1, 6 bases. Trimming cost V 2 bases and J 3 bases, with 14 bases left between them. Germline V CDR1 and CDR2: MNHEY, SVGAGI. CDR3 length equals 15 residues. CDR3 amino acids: CASSYRGGGNYEQYF. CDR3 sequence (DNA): TGTGCCAGCAGTTACCGGGGTGGGGGCAACTACGAGCAGTACTTC.

The CDR3, as DNA: TGTGCCAGCAGTGAAAGGAGCTCCTATAATTCACCCCTCCACTTT. Residues: CASSERSSYNSPLHF. The chain carries TRBV25-1 and TRBJ1-6, with D uncertain. This CDR3 region has 15 residues. Per the germline V gene, CDR1 is MGHDK and CDR2 is SYGVNS. V was shortened by 2 bases and J by 0 bases, with 5 bases between the two germline ends.

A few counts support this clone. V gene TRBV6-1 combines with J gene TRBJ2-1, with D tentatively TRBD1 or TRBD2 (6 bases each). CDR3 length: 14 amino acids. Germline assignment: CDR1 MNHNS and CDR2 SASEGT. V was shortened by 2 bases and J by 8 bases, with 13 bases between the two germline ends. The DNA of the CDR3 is TGTGCCAGCAGTGAACGGGGGCGGAGGGATGAGCAGTTCTTC. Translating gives CASSERGRRDEQFF.

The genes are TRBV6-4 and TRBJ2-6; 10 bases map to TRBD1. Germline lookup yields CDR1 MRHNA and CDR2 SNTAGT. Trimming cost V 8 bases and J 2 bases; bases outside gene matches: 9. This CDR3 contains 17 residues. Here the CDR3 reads CASARTGGSPGANVLTF. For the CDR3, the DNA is TGTGCCAGCGCGCGGACAGGGGGAAGCCCTGGGGCCAACGTCCTGACTTTC.

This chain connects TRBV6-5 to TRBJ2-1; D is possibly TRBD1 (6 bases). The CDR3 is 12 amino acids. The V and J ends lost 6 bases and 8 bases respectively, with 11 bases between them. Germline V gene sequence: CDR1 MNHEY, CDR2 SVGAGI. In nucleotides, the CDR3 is TGTGCCAGCAGAAGCAGGGGAGATGAGCAGTTCTTC. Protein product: CASRSRGDEQFF.

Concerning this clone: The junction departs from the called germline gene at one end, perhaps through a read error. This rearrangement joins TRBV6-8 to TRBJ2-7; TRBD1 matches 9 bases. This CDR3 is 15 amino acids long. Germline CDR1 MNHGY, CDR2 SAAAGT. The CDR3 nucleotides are TGTGCCAGCAGATACTCCGGGACAGGGCCCTACGAGCAGTACTTC. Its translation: CASRYSGTGPYEQYF.